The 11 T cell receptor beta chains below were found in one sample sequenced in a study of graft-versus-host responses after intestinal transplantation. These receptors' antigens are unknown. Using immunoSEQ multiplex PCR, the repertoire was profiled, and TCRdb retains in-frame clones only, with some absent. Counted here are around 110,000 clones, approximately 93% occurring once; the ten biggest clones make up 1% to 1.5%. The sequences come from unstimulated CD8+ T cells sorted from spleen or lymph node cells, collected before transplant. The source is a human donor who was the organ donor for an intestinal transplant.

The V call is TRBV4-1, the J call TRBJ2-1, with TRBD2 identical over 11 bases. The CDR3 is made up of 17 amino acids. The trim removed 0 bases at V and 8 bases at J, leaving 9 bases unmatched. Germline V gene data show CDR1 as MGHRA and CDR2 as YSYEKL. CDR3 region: CASSQEGELAGVYEQFF. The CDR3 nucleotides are TGCGCCAGCAGCCAAGAAGGGGAACTAGCGGGAGTTTATGAGCAGTTCTTC.

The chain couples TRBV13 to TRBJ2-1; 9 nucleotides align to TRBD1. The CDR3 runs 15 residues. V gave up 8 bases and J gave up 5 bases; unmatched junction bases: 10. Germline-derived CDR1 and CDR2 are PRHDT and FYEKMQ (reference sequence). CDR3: CASRWGQGMNNEQFF. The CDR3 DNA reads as TGTGCCAGCCGATGGGGACAGGGAATGAACAATGAGCAGTTCTTC.

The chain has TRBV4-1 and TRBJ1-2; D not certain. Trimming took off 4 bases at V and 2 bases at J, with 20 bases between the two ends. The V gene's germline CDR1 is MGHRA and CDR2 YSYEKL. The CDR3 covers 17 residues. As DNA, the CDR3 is TGCGCCAGCAGCCCTCGGGGAGAAACGGGCCTGAACTATGGCTACACCTTC. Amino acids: CASSPRGETGLNYGYTF.

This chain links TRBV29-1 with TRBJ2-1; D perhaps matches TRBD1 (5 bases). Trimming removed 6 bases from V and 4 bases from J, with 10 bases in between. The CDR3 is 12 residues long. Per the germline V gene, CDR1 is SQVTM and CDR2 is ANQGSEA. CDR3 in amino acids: CSVATVYNEQFF. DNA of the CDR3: TGCAGCGTAGCGACAGTTTACAATGAGCAGTTCTTC.

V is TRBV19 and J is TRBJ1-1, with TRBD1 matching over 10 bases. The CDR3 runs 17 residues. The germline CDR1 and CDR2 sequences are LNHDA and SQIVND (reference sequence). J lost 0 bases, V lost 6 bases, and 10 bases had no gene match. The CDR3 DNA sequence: TGTGCCAGTAGACCCCTAGGGACAGGGGTCGTGAACACTGAAGCTTTCTTT. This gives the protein CASRPLGTGVVNTEAFF.

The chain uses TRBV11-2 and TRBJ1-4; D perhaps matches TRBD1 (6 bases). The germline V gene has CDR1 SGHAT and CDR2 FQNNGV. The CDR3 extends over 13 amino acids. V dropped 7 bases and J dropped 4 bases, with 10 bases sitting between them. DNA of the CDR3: TGTGCCAGCAACCGACAGGATAATGAAAAACTGTTTTTT. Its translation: CASNRQDNEKLFF.

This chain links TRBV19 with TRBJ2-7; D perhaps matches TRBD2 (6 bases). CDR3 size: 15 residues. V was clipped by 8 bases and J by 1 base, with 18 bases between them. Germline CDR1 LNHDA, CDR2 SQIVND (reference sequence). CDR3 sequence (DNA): TGTGCCAGTCAAAGACTGCCGGGAGAATCCTACGAGCAGTACTTC. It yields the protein CASQRLPGESYEQYF.

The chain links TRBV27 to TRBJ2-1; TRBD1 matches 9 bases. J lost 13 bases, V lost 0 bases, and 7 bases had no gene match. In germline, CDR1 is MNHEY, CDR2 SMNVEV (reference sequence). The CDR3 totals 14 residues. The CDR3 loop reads CASSLSTGGAGQFF. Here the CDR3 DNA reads TGTGCCAGCAGTTTATCGACAGGGGGAGCGGGCCAGTTCTTC.

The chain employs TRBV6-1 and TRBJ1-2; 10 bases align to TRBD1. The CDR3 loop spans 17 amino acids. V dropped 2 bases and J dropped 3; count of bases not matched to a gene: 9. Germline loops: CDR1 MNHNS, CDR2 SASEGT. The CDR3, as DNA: TGTGCCAGCAGTGAACATGCACCGGGACAGGGGTACTATGGCTACACCTTC. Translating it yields CASSEHAPGQGYYGYTF.

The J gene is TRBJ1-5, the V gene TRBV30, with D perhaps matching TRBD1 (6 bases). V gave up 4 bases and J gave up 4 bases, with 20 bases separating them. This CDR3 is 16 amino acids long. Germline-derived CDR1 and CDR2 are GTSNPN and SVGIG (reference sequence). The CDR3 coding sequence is TGTGCCTGGACTCTAAGGTGGGGGCAGGGTAATCAGCCCCAGCATTTT. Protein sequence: CAWTLRWGQGNQPQHF.

CDR3 DNA: TGTGCCAGCAGTCCCGGGGGTTCCTACAATGAGCAGTTCTTC. The encoded protein is CASSPGGSYNEQFF. This sequence joins TRBV27 and TRBJ2-1, with D tentatively TRBD2 (6 bases). Germline values: CDR1 MNHEY, CDR2 SMNVEV (reference sequence). The CDR3 loop spans 14 amino acids. The V gene lost 5 bases and the J gene lost 1 base, with 9 bases spanning the gap.